Sequencing of this T cell receptor beta chain was carried out in a study of blood T cell repertoires in COVID-19. The wider study: Samples came from the United States, Italy and Spain, spanning acute and convalescent COVID-19. Nucleic acid was either cDNA or gDNA, and it came from T cells, B-cell-depleted T cells, or PBMCs.

Only a few counts were recorded for this clone. Those enrolled, adults aged about 18 to 89 years, came from 20 to 25 US areas. Grouping used clinical history reported by participants in a survey and questionnaire. The repertoire was sequenced with immunoSEQ multiplex PCR; TCRdb's copy has only in-frame clones and lacks some. The data contain approximately 150,000 clones, around four fifths of them singletons. V was clipped by 3 bases and J by 7 bases, with 7 bases between them. The germline V gene encodes CDR1 MDHEN and CDR2 SYDVKM. The CDR3 is 12 amino acids. Sequenced material: PBMCs or T cells enriched from blood (not recorded which). V gene TRBV28 combines with J gene TRBJ1-5; D remains unclear. The clonotype comes from a man aged 35 to 55 with acute COVID-19. This chain's CDR3 is CASSFTGQPQHF. As DNA, the CDR3 is TGTGCCAGCAGTTTTACGGGACAGCCCCAGCATTTT. Using reference TRBV28 and TRBJ1-5 for the parts outside the CDR3, the full variable domain is DVKVTQSSRYLVKRTGEKVFLECVQDMDHENMFWYRQDPGLGLRLIYFSYDVKMKEKGDIPEGYSVSREKKERFSLILESASTNQTSMYLCASSFTGQPQHFGDGTRLSIL.